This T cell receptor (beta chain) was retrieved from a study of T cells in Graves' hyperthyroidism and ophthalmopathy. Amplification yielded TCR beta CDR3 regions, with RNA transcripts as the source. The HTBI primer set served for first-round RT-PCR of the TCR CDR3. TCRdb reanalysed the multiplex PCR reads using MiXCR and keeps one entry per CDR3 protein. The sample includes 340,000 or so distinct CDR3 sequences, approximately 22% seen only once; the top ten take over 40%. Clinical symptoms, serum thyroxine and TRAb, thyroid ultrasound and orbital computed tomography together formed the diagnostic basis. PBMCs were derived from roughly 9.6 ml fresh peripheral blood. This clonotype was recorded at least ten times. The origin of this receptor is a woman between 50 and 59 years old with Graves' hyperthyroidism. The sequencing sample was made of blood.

In DNA form, the CDR3 reads TGTGCCAGCAGCTTAGCGCTCCAGCGGGAATCAGATACGCAGTATTTT. This encodes CASSLALQRESDTQYF. The chain combines TRBV7-6 with TRBJ2-3, with TRBD2 matching 7 bases. The CDR3 is 16 amino acids. The V and J ends lost 0 bases and 4 bases, in that order; junction bases with no gene match: 7. Germline CDR1 and CDR2: SGHVS and FNYEAQ.